This T cell receptor beta chain was sequenced during a study of T cell responses to AZD1222 COVID-19 vaccine. Overall study results and limits: Sampling captured repertoires only after the peak T cell response. Just a handful of AZD1222 recipients were seropositive at baseline.

Between the trimmed V and J ends, which lost 0 bases and 0 bases, there was a span of 7 bases. The germline CDR1 and CDR2 sequences are SGHNT and YYREEE (reference sequence). The CDR3 runs 15 residues. Remarks on this clone: Its antigen is as yet unknown.

This table comes from immunoSEQ multiplex PCR, and its TCRdb copy is limited to in-frame clones, with some not included. The table lists about 150,000 clones, 75% to 95% of them singletons. The chain links TRBV5-4 to TRBJ2-1, with D perhaps given as TRBD1 or TRBD2 (5 bases each). This TCR came from an adult who received the AZD1222 COVID-19 vaccine. The input for sequencing was peripheral blood, taken 28 days after the second AZD1222 dose. The DNA of the CDR3 is TGTGCCAGCAGCTTGGCAGGGAGCTCCTACAATGAGCAGTTCTTC. Translated: CASSLAGSSYNEQFF.